This T cell receptor beta chain derives from a study of blood T cell repertoires in COVID-19. Trimming removed 3 bases at V and 9 bases at J, with 21 bases between. The CDR3 runs 16 residues. Germline CDR1 is LGHNA and CDR2 is YSLEER. In the original processing: It was from reference gene primer amplification that nucleated cell counts were estimated. Method: immunoSEQ multiplex PCR; TCRdb's copy keeps in-frame clones and lacks some. That table gives V, J and clone size, and the DNA gave D and trimming. The sample has roughly 250,000 clones, around 90% seen once. Material: peripheral blood. The clonotype originates from a woman aged 25 to 45 with acute or convalescent COVID-19. This sequence joins TRBV4-3 and TRBJ2-1, with D tentatively TRBD2 (8 bases). CDR3 sequence (DNA): TGCGCCAGCAGCCAGTACTCGGACAGGAGCGGGGGTGAGCAGTTCTTC. Its protein is CASSQYSDRSGGEQFF.